This is a list of T cell receptor beta chains from one sample in a study of blood T cell repertoires in COVID-19. Produced via immunoSEQ multiplex PCR; TCRdb's table is partial and in-frame only. The sample lists some 260,000 clones; around nine tenths were seen once. Sequenced material: peripheral blood. These receptors were obtained from a woman aged 70-85 years with COVID-19, enrolled during active disease. The CDR3 runs from the conserved cysteine through the conserved F or W. A D gene is named only where the DNA matches it firmly. Size is stated for part of the rows, as once, few or many counts, or as a class when the clone is expanded.

j_gene: TRBJ2-3; abundance: once; d_gene: TRBD2; v_gene: TRBV5-1; CDR3nt: TGCGCCAGCAGCCTGGGACTAGCGGGAGCATCAGATACGCAGTATTTT; CDR3aa: CASSLGLAGASDTQYF
j_gene: TRBJ2-7; abundance: NA; d_gene: TRBD2; v_gene: TRBV19; CDR3nt: TGTGCCAGTAGTATCGCTAGCGGGATAGGGTACGAGCAGTACTTC; CDR3aa: CASSIASGIGYEQYF
j_gene: TRBJ2-3; abundance: few; d_gene: NA; v_gene: TRBV6-1; CDR3nt: TGTGCCAGCAGTGAACAGGACAGAAGCACAGATACGCAGTATTTT; CDR3aa: CASSEQDRSTDTQYF
j_gene: TRBJ2-2; abundance: once; d_gene: NA; v_gene: TRBV7-9; CDR3nt: TGTGCCAGCAGCGCGGGACTCCATAGTTCTAACACCGGGGAGCTGTTTTTT; CDR3aa: CASSAGLHSSNTGELFF
j_gene: TRBJ2-1; abundance: NA; d_gene: NA; v_gene: TRBV19; CDR3nt: TGTGCCAGTAGTATAGTAGAAAGCAATGAGCAGTTCTTC; CDR3aa: CASSIVESNEQFF
j_gene: TRBJ2-1; abundance: NA; d_gene: TRBD2; v_gene: TRBV11-3; CDR3nt: TGTGCCAGCAGCTTAGCGGGAGGACCCTACAATGAGCAGTTCTTC; CDR3aa: CASSLAGGPYNEQFF
j_gene: TRBJ2-6; abundance: few; d_gene: NA; v_gene: TRBV7-3; CDR3nt: TGTGCCAGCAGCCAAAGTGGAGGTGCTGGGGCCAACGTCCTGACTTTC; CDR3aa: CASSQSGGAGANVLTF
j_gene: TRBJ1-1; abundance: NA; d_gene: NA; v_gene: TRBV7-9; CDR3nt: TGTGCCAGCAGCTTAAGGGCAGGGATGAACACTGAAGCTTTCTTT; CDR3aa: CASSLRAGMNTEAFF
j_gene: TRBJ2-1; abundance: NA; d_gene: TRBD2; v_gene: TRBV5-8; CDR3nt: TGTGCCAGCAGCTCCAGGCGGACTAGCGGTTACAATGAGCAGTTCTTC; CDR3aa: CASSSRRTSGYNEQFF
j_gene: TRBJ2-1; abundance: NA; d_gene: NA; v_gene: TRBV30; CDR3nt: TGTGCCTGGAGTTCTGGCAGAACCTACAATGAGCAGTTCTTC; CDR3aa: CAWSSGRTYNEQFF
j_gene: TRBJ1-1; abundance: NA; d_gene: TRBD1; v_gene: TRBV7-3; CDR3nt: TGTGCCAGCAGCCTTTCCACAGGGGGCACTGAAGCTTTCTTT; CDR3aa: CASSLSTGGTEAFF
j_gene: TRBJ2-1; abundance: NA; d_gene: NA; v_gene: TRBV5-1; CDR3nt: TGCGCCAGCAGCTTAGGACAGTACCTTAGCGATGAGCAGTTCTTC; CDR3aa: CASSLGQYLSDEQFF
j_gene: TRBJ1-2; abundance: NA; d_gene: TRBD1; v_gene: TRBV7-9; CDR3nt: TGTGCCAGCAGCTTTCAACAGGGGGCTTTTGGCTACACCTTC; CDR3aa: CASSFQQGAFGYTF
j_gene: TRBJ2-1; abundance: once; d_gene: TRBD1; v_gene: TRBV5-4; CDR3nt: TGTGCCAGCAGCTTGGAGGGGGCTAACTACAATGAGCAGTTCTTC; CDR3aa: CASSLEGANYNEQFF
j_gene: TRBJ1-3; abundance: NA; d_gene: NA; v_gene: TRBV7-2; CDR3nt: TGTGCCAGCAGCCCCCAAGGGGAATTACTTGGAAACACCATATATTTT; CDR3aa: CASSPQGELLGNTIYF
j_gene: TRBJ1-2; abundance: once; d_gene: NA; v_gene: TRBV28; CDR3nt: TGTGCCACCCCGAATGTTAGTGGCTACACCTTC; CDR3aa: CATPNVSGYTF
j_gene: TRBJ1-1; abundance: NA; d_gene: NA; v_gene: TRBV6-5; CDR3nt: TGTGCCAGCAGTCCTTCGTGGCAGGGGGAAGCTTTCTTT; CDR3aa: CASSPSWQGEAFF
j_gene: TRBJ2-1; abundance: NA; d_gene: TRBD2; v_gene: TRBV15; CDR3nt: TGTGCCACCAGCAGGGGAAAGCGGGAACCCTACAATGAGCAGTTCTTC; CDR3aa: CATSRGKREPYNEQFF
j_gene: TRBJ2-7; abundance: few; d_gene: TRBD1; v_gene: TRBV4-1; CDR3nt: TGCGCCAGCAGCCAAGATGTGACAGGGCTCTCCTACGAGCAGTACTTC; CDR3aa: CASSQDVTGLSYEQYF
j_gene: TRBJ2-2; abundance: NA; d_gene: NA; v_gene: TRBV24-1; CDR3nt: TGTGCCACCAGTGACAATCGGGAGAAGCCCGGGGAGCTGTTTTTT; CDR3aa: CATSDNREKPGELFF
j_gene: TRBJ2-2; abundance: few; d_gene: NA; v_gene: TRBV28; CDR3nt: TGTGCCAGCAGTAAAACAGGGTTCAGCGGGGAGCTGTTTTTT; CDR3aa: CASSKTGFSGELFF
j_gene: TRBJ2-7; abundance: NA; d_gene: NA; v_gene: TRBV18; CDR3nt: TGTGCCAGCTCACCACCGGGTAGGGGGAGCTCCTACGAGCAGTACTTC; CDR3aa: CASSPPGRGSSYEQYF
j_gene: TRBJ1-4; abundance: NA; d_gene: NA; v_gene: TRBV5-1; CDR3nt: TGCGCCAGCAGCGCTAACAGTGCAACTAATGAAAAACTGTTTTTT; CDR3aa: CASSANSATNEKLFF
j_gene: TRBJ2-5; abundance: once; d_gene: TRBD1; v_gene: TRBV24-1; CDR3nt: TGTGCCACCAGTGATCGCACAGGGGCAGAGACCCAGTACTTC; CDR3aa: CATSDRTGAETQYF
j_gene: TRBJ2-1; abundance: few; d_gene: NA; v_gene: TRBV2; CDR3nt: TGTGCCAGCACCTCCTCGGGGGTGTTCTACAATGAGCAGTTCTTC; CDR3aa: CASTSSGVFYNEQFF
j_gene: TRBJ2-2; abundance: NA; d_gene: TRBD2; v_gene: TRBV19; CDR3nt: TGTGCCAGTACTATGGGACTAGCGGGAGCCGGGGAGCTGTTTTTT; CDR3aa: CASTMGLAGAGELFF
j_gene: TRBJ2-6; abundance: NA; d_gene: NA; v_gene: TRBV7-2; CDR3nt: TGTGCCAGCAGCCCCAACTTGGGGGGATCTGGGGCCAACGTCCTGACTTTC; CDR3aa: CASSPNLGGSGANVLTF
j_gene: TRBJ2-1; abundance: NA; d_gene: TRBD2; v_gene: TRBV10-3; CDR3nt: TGTGCCATCAGTGAGGGACTAGCGGGGGACAATGAGCAGTTCTTC; CDR3aa: CAISEGLAGDNEQFF
j_gene: TRBJ1-1; abundance: NA; d_gene: NA; v_gene: TRBV9; CDR3nt: TGTGCCAGCAGCGTAGACAGACTGAACACTGAAGCTTTCTTT; CDR3aa: CASSVDRLNTEAFF
j_gene: TRBJ1-1; abundance: NA; d_gene: NA; v_gene: TRBV4-1; CDR3nt: TGCGCCAGCAGCCAAGATGGATCGGACAGTTACACTGAAGCTTTCTTT; CDR3aa: CASSQDGSDSYTEAFF
j_gene: TRBJ2-2; abundance: NA; d_gene: TRBD2; v_gene: TRBV27; CDR3nt: TGTGCCAGCAGTTTATTTGCTAGCGGGAGTGTGGTCAACACCGGGGAGCTGTTTTTT; CDR3aa: CASSLFASGSVVNTGELFF
j_gene: TRBJ2-5; abundance: NA; d_gene: TRBD1; v_gene: TRBV7-6; CDR3nt: TGTGCCAGCAGTCATCAGGGGGCGCGGGAGACCCAGTACTTC; CDR3aa: CASSHQGARETQYF
j_gene: TRBJ2-3; abundance: NA; d_gene: TRBD1; v_gene: TRBV19; CDR3nt: TGTGCCAGTAGCATCCGGGACAGGGGTTCCCCAGATACGCAGTATTTT; CDR3aa: CASSIRDRGSPDTQYF
j_gene: TRBJ2-3; abundance: NA; d_gene: TRBD2; v_gene: TRBV29-1; CDR3nt: TGCAGCGTTGATTCGCAGGGAGGGGATACGCAGTATTTT; CDR3aa: CSVDSQGGDTQYF
j_gene: TRBJ2-1; abundance: NA; d_gene: NA; v_gene: TRBV7-3; CDR3nt: TGTGCCAGCAGCCCAGGGCCTGTGAACAATGAGCAGTTCTTC; CDR3aa: CASSPGPVNNEQFF
j_gene: TRBJ2-1; abundance: NA; d_gene: NA; v_gene: TRBV6-2/TRBV6-3; CDR3nt: TGTGCCAGCAGTTATACAGGCAATGAGCAGTTCTTC; CDR3aa: CASSYTGNEQFF
j_gene: TRBJ2-2; abundance: NA; d_gene: TRBD1; v_gene: TRBV7-3; CDR3nt: TGTGCCAGCAGCTCCACCCGGGACAGGGAGTGGTCGTTTTTT; CDR3aa: CASSSTRDREWSFF
j_gene: TRBJ1-5; abundance: few; d_gene: TRBD1; v_gene: TRBV7-2; CDR3nt: TGTGCCAGCAGCTTGAACCGACAGGGACATCAGCCCCAGCATTTT; CDR3aa: CASSLNRQGHQPQHF
j_gene: TRBJ2-5; abundance: NA; d_gene: NA; v_gene: TRBV7-9; CDR3nt: TGTGCCAGCAGCTCCTCCGGAGCGGAGACCCAGTACTTC; CDR3aa: CASSSSGAETQYF
j_gene: TRBJ2-2; abundance: NA; d_gene: TRBD2; v_gene: TRBV6-5; CDR3nt: TGTGCCAGCAGTCGGGAGGGGAACACCGGGGAGCTGTTTTTT; CDR3aa: CASSREGNTGELFF
j_gene: TRBJ2-7; abundance: NA; d_gene: TRBD1; v_gene: TRBV4-3; CDR3nt: TGCGCCAGCAGCCAAGAATGGCCCATAAGAGGGACAGACTCCTACGAGCAGTACTTC; CDR3aa: CASSQEWPIRGTDSYEQYF
j_gene: TRBJ2-7; abundance: NA; d_gene: TRBD1; v_gene: TRBV2; CDR3nt: TGTGCCAGCAGTGGGGACAGGAGCTACGAGCAGTACTTC; CDR3aa: CASSGDRSYEQYF
j_gene: TRBJ2-6; abundance: NA; d_gene: TRBD1; v_gene: TRBV28; CDR3nt: TGTGCCAGCACCCCAGGACAGGGGAAGGCTGGGGCCAACGTCCTGACTTTC; CDR3aa: CASTPGQGKAGANVLTF
j_gene: TRBJ1-6; abundance: few; d_gene: NA; v_gene: TRBV19; CDR3nt: TGTGCCAGTAGTACGGACAGTAATTCACCCCTCCACTTT; CDR3aa: CASSTDSNSPLHF
j_gene: TRBJ2-5; abundance: once; d_gene: NA; v_gene: TRBV9; CDR3nt: TGTGCCAGCAGCGTACGTCAGGACAGAAAAGAGACCCAGTACTTC; CDR3aa: CASSVRQDRKETQYF
j_gene: TRBJ1-1; abundance: once; d_gene: NA; v_gene: TRBV2; CDR3nt: TGTGCCAGCAGTAGCCTTTCTGCAAACACTGAAGCTTTCTTT; CDR3aa: CASSSLSANTEAFF
j_gene: TRBJ2-5; abundance: NA; d_gene: NA; v_gene: TRBV7-2; CDR3nt: TGTGCCAGCAGCTTAATCGGGGGAGGAGAGACCCAGTACTTC; CDR3aa: CASSLIGGGETQYF
j_gene: TRBJ2-7; abundance: many; d_gene: NA; v_gene: TRBV9; CDR3nt: TGTGCCAGCAGCCCCCAGGGGAACTACGAGCAGTACTTC; CDR3aa: CASSPQGNYEQYF